This T cell receptor beta chain was retrieved from a study of T cell clones after liver transplantation. Study overall: TCRbeta sequencing after a pre-transplant mixed lymphocyte reaction identified graft-donor-reactive clones, later tracked in post-transplant blood.

In its sample, this clone is medium-sized. Its specificity is unknown. Alloreactive TCRbeta sequences came from sequencing proliferating CFSE-low cells in the MLR. Profiled with immunoSEQ multiplex PCR; TCRdb holds only in-frame clones, not every one. The data hold a few thousand clones, with roughly 41% observed a single time. The receptor comes from a human patient who received a liver transplant. Some T cells may have come from the graft donor. The sequencing sample was made of CD4+ T cells from cultured PBMCs.

The chain's CDR3 is CASSVGGRSPPYEQYF. The DNA of the CDR3 is TGTGCCAGCAGCGTGGGCGGCAGGTCCCCCCCCTACGAGCAGTACTTC. This sequence joins TRBV9 and TRBJ2-7; no firm D call. The CDR3 loop spans 16 amino acids. With 2 bases removed from V and 2 bases from J, the gap between germline ends came to 17 bases. CDR1 SGDLS and CDR2 YYNGEE come from the germline V gene.